This TCR beta chain was captured by sequencing in a study of post-analysis software for immune sequencing data. Of note for this clonotype: Its specificity is not known.

Study findings and constraints: F measure grouped same-batch samples tightly together. Roughly five TRBV segments appeared more often in patients than in controls, and TRBV5-6, TRBV5-1 and TRBV20-1 were among these.

This CDR3 spans 15 amino acids. Germline values: CDR1 SGDLS, CDR2 YYNGEE. V gave up 0 bases and J gave up 2 bases, with 9 bases separating them. Tagging with unique molecular identifiers was a feature of the TCR beta cDNA libraries. TCRdb used MiXCR to reprocess the PCR reads, holding one entry per CDR3 protein. The data show hundreds of thousands of distinct CDR3 sequences, around 27% seen once. The TCR was taken from a girl aged 5 to 17 with multiple sclerosis. The gene calls are TRBV9 and TRBJ1-5; no clear D gene. The sequenced sample consisted of blood. The CDR3 is CASSVDGSGNQPQHF. For the CDR3, the DNA is TGTGCCAGCAGCGTAGACGGCTCGGGCAATCAGCCCCAGCATTTT. The whole variable domain, filled in from reference TRBV9 and TRBJ1-5, reads DSGVTQTPKHLITATGQRVTLRCSPRSGDLSVYWYQQSLDQGLQFLIQYYNGEERAKGNILERFSAQQFPDLHSELNLSSLELGDSALYFCASSVDGSGNQPQHFGDGTRLSIL.